This T cell receptor beta chain was sequenced for a study of T cell repertoires in cytomegalovirus infection. Study-level background: Indicated by public TCR beta signatures were CMV infection and matching HLA type. Study-wide results and caveats: Across the ex vivo response, the dominant clonotypes were HLA-C-restricted CMV-specific TCR beta clonotypes.

As for this clonotype: Antigen unknown.

Each CDR3 protein is one row after TCRdb ran MiXCR on the reads. The data contain about 300,000 distinct CDR3 sequences, approximately 8.9% of them singletons. J was trimmed by 5 bases and V by 3 bases; bases with no gene match: 6. In germline, CDR1 is SGHRS, CDR2 YFSETQ. This CDR3 is built from 15 residues. The chain recombines TRBV5-1 with TRBJ2-1; TRBD1 matches at 9 bases. The TCR comes from a human donor in good health (CMV status not recorded). Some clones in this sample may be carry-over from other donors' samples. Sequencing was done on a sample of PBMCs. The DNA of the CDR3 is TGCGCCAGCAGCTCGCCGGGACAGGGAAACAATGAGCAGTTCTTC. The encoded protein is CASSSPGQGNNEQFF.